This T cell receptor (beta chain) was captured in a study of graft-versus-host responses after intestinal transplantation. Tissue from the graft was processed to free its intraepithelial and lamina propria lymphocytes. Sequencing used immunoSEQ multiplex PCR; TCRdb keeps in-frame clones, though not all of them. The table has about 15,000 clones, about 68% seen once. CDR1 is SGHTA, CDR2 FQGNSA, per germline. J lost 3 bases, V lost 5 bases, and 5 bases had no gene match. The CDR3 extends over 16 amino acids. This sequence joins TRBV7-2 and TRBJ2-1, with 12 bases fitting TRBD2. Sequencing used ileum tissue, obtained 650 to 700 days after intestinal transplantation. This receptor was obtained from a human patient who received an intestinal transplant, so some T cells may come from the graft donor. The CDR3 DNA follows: TGTGCCAGCAGCCTAGGGACTAGCGGGCGCTACAATGAGCAGTTCTTC. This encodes CASSLGTSGRYNEQFF.